This passage covers 28 T cell receptor beta chains from one sample sequenced in a study of beta chain features in type 1 diabetes (dated by TCRdb to between 2017 and 2018). Library generation was performed with the immunoSEQ multiplex PCR assay. All of the isolated RNA was reverse transcribed with the High Capacity cDNA Reverse Transcription Kit, so expressed TCRB transcripts were sequenced. TCRdb's version of the immuneACCESS table is confined to in-frame rearrangements and falls short of the full clone set. An unresolved V gene accounts for under half of the shortfall where checked; the remainder is of unknown origin. The table for this sample lists 150,000 to 200,000 clones; roughly 60% of them were counted only once. The ten largest clonotypes hold 0.08% to 0.1% of the sample. No antigen has been assigned to these receptors. What the work shows at the level of the full study, not this receptor alone: In all four CD4+ subsets, TCRB CDR3 length was moderately but significantly shorter in type 1 diabetes patients.

Input material: naive CD4+ T cells from blood. The label giving this sample's cell subset or site can be read as: true naive CD4+ T cells. Every receptor here comes from a man younger than 40 with type 1 diabetes.

The rearrangement joins TRBV29-1 to TRBJ2-1; no definite D call. The CDR3 loop spans 11 amino acids. The V gene lost 4 bases and the J gene lost 4 bases, with 5 bases spanning the gap. Germline CDR1 is SQVTM and CDR2 is ANQGSEA. In nucleotides, the CDR3 is TGCAGCGTTGGGGATTACAATGAGCAGTTCTTC. Residues: CSVGDYNEQFF.

The genes are TRBV15 and TRBJ1-4; 7 bases match TRBD1. Germline V CDR1 and CDR2: LNHNV, YYDKDF (reference sequence). The CDR3 sequence is 13 residues long. Trimming removed 9 bases from V and 3 bases from J; junction bases left unmatched: 4. The CDR3 here is CATGQGANEKLFF. The CDR3, as DNA: TGTGCCACGGGGCAGGGGGCTAATGAAAAACTGTTTTTT. Drawing the rest from reference TRBV15 and TRBJ1-4, the complete variable domain is DAMVIQNPRYQVTQFGKPVTLSCSQTLNHNVMYWYQQKSSQAPKLLFHYYDKDFNNEADTPDNFQSRRPNTSFCFLDIRSPGLGDTAMYLCATGQGANEKLFFGSGTQLSVL.

The rearrangement links TRBV7-2 to TRBJ1-4; D gene unclear. The CDR3 loop spans 15 amino acids. Per the germline V gene, CDR1 is SGHTA and CDR2 is FQGNSA. V gave up 1 base and J gave up 6 bases, with 12 bases separating them. The CDR3 DNA is TGTGCCAGCAGCTTAGTGGGCGGGATTGATGAAAAACTGTTTTTT. Protein sequence: CASSLVGGIDEKLFF.

This clone was detected a few times. The chain employs TRBV29-1 and TRBJ2-2; weak D call: TRBD1 (6 bases). The CDR3 contains 14 residues. The germline V and J ends were trimmed by 4 bases and 1 base, with 10 bases remaining between them. Germline V CDR1 and CDR2: SQVTM, ANQGSEA. The CDR3 here is CSVGDTLNTGELFF. CDR3 in DNA: TGCAGCGTTGGGGACACCCTGAACACCGGGGAGCTGTTTTTT.

The genes are TRBV6-5 and TRBJ2-5; D remains unclear. Trimming stripped 6 bases from V and 5 bases from J, with 10 bases between. The CDR3 extends over 12 amino acids. The germline gives CDR1 MNHEY, CDR2 SVGAGI. CDR3 bases: TGTGCCAGCAGCTCTCATAGCGAGACCCAGTACTTC. Translation: CASSSHSETQYF.

The chain is built from TRBV2 and TRBJ1-5; a weak D match, TRBD1 (6 bases). Germline assignment: CDR1 SNHLY and CDR2 FYNNEI. V dropped 5 bases and J dropped 6 bases, with 8 bases sitting between them. The CDR3 spans 12 residues. CDR3 in amino acids: CASSQGSQPQHF. The CDR3 region has the DNA TGTGCCAGCAGTCAGGGGAGTCAGCCCCAGCATTTT.

The rearrangement uses TRBV7-2 and TRBJ2-1; D unclear. This CDR3 region has 13 residues. CDR1 and CDR2 (germline): SGHTA, FQGNSA. V was pared by 3 bases and J by 4 bases, with 7 bases between. This CDR3 is CASSFRQYNEQFF. CDR3 in DNA: TGTGCCAGCAGCTTCAGGCAGTACAATGAGCAGTTCTTC.

The chain is built from TRBV29-1 and TRBJ1-1; D may be TRBD1 (6 bases). CDR1 and CDR2 from the germline V gene are SQVTM and ANQGSEA. CDR3 length: 12 amino acids. V was shortened by 5 bases and J by 3 bases, with 10 bases between the two germline ends. The CDR3 loop is CSVTTGHTEAFF. DNA of the CDR3: TGCAGCGTTACGACAGGCCACACTGAAGCTTTCTTT.

This sequence joins TRBV29-1 and TRBJ2-3; 12 bases fit TRBD2. This CDR3 region has 15 residues. Looked up from germline, CDR1 is SQVTM and CDR2 is ANQGSEA. With 6 bases clipped from V and 3 bases from J, the junction kept 7 bases outside the gene matches. The CDR3 spells CSVSASGGATDTQYF. CDR3 DNA sequence: TGCAGCGTCTCCGCTAGCGGGGGGGCGACAGATACGCAGTATTTT.

This clone was counted only a few times. The chain carries TRBV9 and TRBJ2-5; D possibly corresponds to TRBD2 (7 bases). This CDR3 comprises 15 residues. V was trimmed by 0 bases and J by 1 base, leaving 10 bases between them. Germline lookup yields CDR1 SGDLS and CDR2 YYNGEE. CDR3 coding DNA: TGTGCCAGCAGCGTAGCCGGGGGGCGCCAAGAGACCCAGTACTTC. This codes for CASSVAGGRQETQYF.

V is TRBV13 and J is TRBJ2-3, with D unclear. CDR1 and CDR2 from the germline V gene are PRHDT and FYEKMQ (reference sequence). CDR3 length equals 14 residues. Deletions cut 2 bases from V and 4 bases from J, with 10 bases between. Written as DNA, the CDR3 is TGTGCCAGCAGCTTAAGGGCCCGCTCAGATACGCAGTATTTT. Encoded protein: CASSLRARSDTQYF. Combining the CDR3 with reference TRBV13 and TRBJ2-3 gives the whole variable domain AAGVIQSPRHLIKEKRETATLKCYPIPRHDTVYWYQQGPGQDPQFLISFYEKMQSDKGSIPDRFSAQQFSDYHSELNMSSLELGDSALYFCASSLRARSDTQYFGPGTRLTVL.

This sequence joins TRBV30 and TRBJ2-1; D is undetermined. Germline V gene lookup returns CDR1 GTSNPN and CDR2 SVGIG (reference sequence). V lost 3 bases and J lost 9, with 9 bases in between. This CDR3 comprises 11 residues. CDR3 DNA sequence: TGTGCCTGGAGGCCTGTAGGTGAGCAGTTCTTC. Its protein is CAWRPVGEQFF.

This clone was observed a handful of times. This chain joins TRBV4-1 and TRBJ1-2; D not certain. V was clipped by 0 bases and J by 4 bases, with 6 bases between them. CDR1 and CDR2 from the germline V gene are MGHRA and YSYEKL. The CDR3 consists of 13 residues. CDR3 residues: CASSQETGYGYTF. Here the CDR3 DNA reads TGCGCCAGCAGCCAAGAAACCGGCTATGGCTACACCTTC.

This rearrangement joins TRBV7-2 to TRBJ2-7; D is perhaps TRBD2 (5 bases). Germline V CDR1 and CDR2: SGHTA, FQGNSA. V was clipped by 1 base and J by 4 bases, with 11 bases between them. The CDR3 consists of 14 residues. The CDR3 loop reads CASSLGGPLYEQYF. CDR3 nucleotide sequence: TGTGCCAGCAGCTTAGGAGGGCCCCTGTACGAGCAGTACTTC.

As regards this clone: The sample holds other DNA sequences that translate to the same CDR3. V and J are TRBV20-1 and TRBJ1-4; the D is unclear. Trimming left V 3 bases short and J 8 bases short, with 4 bases between. CDR3 length: 10 amino acids. CDR1 is DFQATT, CDR2 SNEGSKA, per germline (reference sequence). The CDR3 protein is CSASNEKLFF. The CDR3 DNA reads as TGCAGTGCTAGTAACGAAAAACTGTTTTTT.

The V gene is TRBV9, the J gene TRBJ1-2; D perhaps matches TRBD1 (6 bases). Germline lookup yields CDR1 SGDLS and CDR2 YYNGEE. Deletions cut 4 bases from V and 4 bases from J, with 14 bases between. The CDR3 extends over 14 amino acids. The CDR3 is CASSLTGSAYGYTF. CDR3 DNA sequence: TGTGCCAGCAGCCTTACAGGGAGTGCCTATGGCTACACCTTC.

This clone showed up just a few times. The chain couples TRBV4-3 to TRBJ2-5; 7 bases line up with TRBD2. This CDR3 is built from 14 residues. Germline trimming cut 2 bases from V and 5 bases from J; bases unmatched to any gene: 5. The V gene's germline CDR1 is LGHNA and CDR2 YSLEER. The CDR3 reads CASSQSLAVETQYF. The DNA of the CDR3 is TGCGCCAGCAGCCAATCCCTAGCGGTCGAGACCCAGTACTTC.

The V gene is TRBV10-3, the J gene TRBJ2-7; D perhaps matches TRBD2 (5 bases). The CDR3 is 15 amino acids. The V and J ends lost 3 bases and 12 bases respectively, with 24 bases between them. From germline, CDR1 is ENHRY and CDR2 SYGVKD. The CDR3 sequence: CAISDMESVGFGGYF. In DNA, the CDR3 is TGTGCCATCAGTGATATGGAAAGCGTTGGGTTTGGAGGGTACTTC.

This clone was observed a handful of times. The chain carries TRBV7-9 and TRBJ2-5, with 7 bases identical to TRBD1. V was clipped by 1 base and J by 3 bases; unmatched bases: 2. This CDR3 comprises 14 residues. Germline CDR1 and CDR2: SEHNR and FQNEAQ (reference sequence). Here the CDR3 reads CASSLGTGEETQYF. The CDR3 DNA is TGTGCCAGCAGCTTAGGGACAGGTGAAGAGACCCAGTACTTC.

J is TRBJ2-5 and V is TRBV15, with D hard to call. V was shortened by 0 bases and J by 1 base, with 9 bases between the two germline ends. The germline V gene encodes CDR1 LNHNV and CDR2 YYDKDF (reference sequence). The CDR3 loop spans 15 amino acids. The CDR3 sequence: CATSRDTGVQETQYF. CDR3 in DNA: TGTGCCACCAGCAGAGATACCGGAGTCCAAGAGACCCAGTACTTC.

The V and J genes are TRBV7-9 and TRBJ2-3; unclear D gene. The length of the CDR3 is 12 residues. The V and J ends lost 7 bases and 4 bases respectively, with 9 bases between them. The germline CDR1 and CDR2 sequences are SEHNR and FQNEAQ (reference sequence). The DNA of the CDR3 is TGTGCCAGCACGTCTCGGTCAGATACGCAGTATTTT. This sequence encodes CASTSRSDTQYF. Filled out from reference TRBV7-9 and TRBJ2-3, the complete variable domain reads DTGVSQNPRHKITKRGQNVTFRCDPISEHNRLYWYRQTLGQGPEFLTYFQNEAQLEKSRLLSDRFSAERPKGSFSTLEIQRTEQGDSAMYLCASTSRSDTQYFGPGTRLTVL.

The chain uses TRBV2 and TRBJ2-3; TRBD2 matches at 7 bases. The trim removed 7 bases at V and 1 base at J, leaving 11 bases unmatched. CDR1 is SNHLY and CDR2 is FYNNEI in the germline V gene. The CDR3 contains 16 residues. The CDR3 reads CASMGRRAGRTDTQYF. Written as DNA, the CDR3 is TGTGCCAGCATGGGGCGAAGAGCGGGGCGCACAGATACGCAGTATTTT.

The CDR3 region is CASRERLAGQETQYF. The CDR3 region has the DNA TGTGCCAGCAGAGAGAGACTAGCGGGCCAAGAGACCCAGTACTTC. The chain couples TRBV28 to TRBJ2-5; 10 nucleotides align to TRBD2. There are 15 residues in the CDR3. The germline V gene encodes CDR1 MDHEN and CDR2 SYDVKM. Trimming cost V 6 bases and J 1 base; bases outside gene matches: 5.

V usage is TRBV7-2 and J usage is TRBJ1-5, with 9 bases that match TRBD1. Trimming cost V 4 bases and J 4 bases; bases outside gene matches: 5. This CDR3 has 15 amino acids. Germline CDR1 is SGHTA and CDR2 is FQGNSA. The CDR3 region is CASSWEGTGNQPQHF. For the CDR3, the DNA is TGTGCCAGCAGCTGGGAGGGGACAGGGAATCAGCCCCAGCATTTT.

The chain joins TRBV10-2 to TRBJ2-1; 7 positions agree with TRBD2. CDR3 length: 14 amino acids. The V segment lost 6 bases and the J segment 5 bases; nucleotides outside the gene matches: 7. Germline CDR1 and CDR2: WSHSY and SAAADI. The CDR3 loop reads CASRLASGDNEQFF. The CDR3 nucleotides are TGCGCCAGCAGACTAGCGAGCGGCGACAATGAGCAGTTCTTC.

On this clone: Within the sample, other DNA sequences also encode this same CDR3. V usage is TRBV30 and J usage is TRBJ2-5; 7 bases are shared with TRBD2. This CDR3 comprises 12 residues. Germline lookup yields CDR1 GTSNPN and CDR2 SVGIG (reference sequence). Trimming removed 4 bases from V and 5 bases from J; junction bases left unmatched: 4. CDR3 region: CAWTGGSETQYF. In nucleotides, the CDR3 is TGTGCCTGGACCGGGGGGTCGGAGACCCAGTACTTC.

The rearrangement uses TRBV30 and TRBJ1-5, with no clear D. V shed 0 bases and J shed 10 bases, with 13 bases lying between them. The CDR3 extends over 13 amino acids. Germline CDR1 GTSNPN, CDR2 SVGIG (reference sequence). CDR3: CAWSVLRGNPQHF. As DNA, the CDR3 is TGTGCCTGGAGTGTACTCCGAGGGAACCCCCAGCATTTT.

This clone was seen more than once but under ten times. The chain uses TRBV30 and TRBJ2-5; perhaps TRBD1 as D (6 bases). This CDR3 region has 14 residues. The V gene's germline CDR1 is GTSNPN and CDR2 SVGIG (reference sequence). Trimming pared 4 bases from V and 5 bases from J, leaving 17 bases between. CDR3 DNA sequence: TGTGCCTGGAAGGACAGTCCCCTCGGGGAGACCCAGTACTTC. Encoded protein: CAWKDSPLGETQYF.